This T cell receptor beta chain was sequenced for a study of blood T cells in healthy people across ages. Findings and caveats of the study: Estimates drawn from one million T cells were deemed to understate diversity.

This CDR3 has 15 amino acids. V lost 3 bases and J lost 9; bases outside the gene matches: 7. With a J-beta primer mix and a sample-barcoded 5' primer, a second PCR ran about 6 to 11 cycles. With 12 random nucleotides, a template-switch adaptor tagged each individual cDNA molecule. TCRdb re-analysed the 5' RACE reads in MiXCR, keeping a single row per CDR3 protein. The top ten clones hold around 14% of a sample with about 640,000 distinct CDR3 sequences, under 30% of them seen once. In its sample, this clonotype was seen many times. The antigen is not known. Donors were systemically healthy Caucasian individuals from Russia aged roughly 6 to 100 years.

This receptor was identified in a woman older than 75 in good health. Sequenced input: blood. The chain carries TRBV12-3 or TRBV12-4 and TRBJ1-6, with 8 nucleotides matching TRBD1. CDR3: CASSLRQGAFSPLHF. In nucleotides, the CDR3 is TGTGCCAGCAGTTTGAGGCAGGGGGCGTTTTCACCCCTCCACTTT.